The clone carrying this T cell receptor beta chain was counted between two and nine times. Its antigen is as yet unknown. This entry is derived from a study of T cells after yellow fever vaccination. General study findings and limits: Abundant clonotypes (contaminants from the bulk population) could be present in FACS-sorted repertoires. It was a weaker secondary response, yet one that peaked faster, at day 5 versus 15. A large majority of primary-vaccination clones showed up again after the booster (96% CD4, around 90% CD8).

Template switching by 5'RACE produced TCR cDNA, adding a universal primer site and UMIs. TCRdb called the 5' RACE reads again in MiXCR, with one record for every CDR3 protein. This repertoire shows 100,000 to 150,000 distinct CDR3 sequences, about 8.8% found once; its top ten account for less than 40%. CDR3 size: 15 residues. From germline, CDR1 is SEHNR and CDR2 FQNEAQ (reference sequence). V lost 5 bases to trimming and J lost 0 bases, with 13 bases between them. The J gene is TRBJ1-2, the V gene TRBV7-9, with D possibly matching TRBD1 (5 bases). The sample here was CD8+ T cells sorted from PBMCs, taken on the day of the yellow fever booster vaccination. The sequence was obtained from a man between 18 and 35 years old who received the YFV17D yellow fever vaccine. CDR3 bases: TGTGCCAGCAGCCGTGGGACGGCCGCTAACTATGGCTACACCTTC. As protein: CASSRGTAANYGYTF.